This is a list of T cell receptor beta chains from one sample in a study of blood T cell repertoires in COVID-19. Repertoires were generated with immunoSEQ multiplex PCR, while TCRdb's copy carries only in-frame clones and drops some. Of about 200,000 clones in the sample, 86% were seen once. The specimen sequenced was peripheral blood. The receptors shown here come from an elderly man with acute or convalescent COVID-19. CDR3s leave out the opening cysteine and the closing phenylalanine or tryptophan.

>TRBV5-1
ASSPGGETYGYT
>TRBV29-1
SVGPRLRSYEQY
>TRBV10-3
AISQGRYATNTGELF
>TRBV12-5
ASMNRNTDTQY
>TRBV28
ASMLGARYEQY
>TRBV9
ASSKGLAGSSYNEQF
>TRBV18
ASSPGRDYGYT
>TRBV18
ASSPPLTPGTGELF
>TRBV10-3
AISEGTRDTIY
>TRBV4-3
ASSQDRGTGELF
>TRBV30
AWSVLNANEQF
>TRBV18
ASSPRGQIYNSPLH
>TRBV14
ASSQALRAVSSYNEQF
>TRBV11-2
ASSHFNSPLH
>TRBV7-9
ASSFGALETQY
>TRBV24-1
ATSESYGSNQPQH
>TRBV20-1
SVSQGTEAF
>TRBV14
ASSQHPGQSVT
>TRBV10-3
AISDPAEAQF
>TRBV3-1/TRBV3-2
ASSQVGGHTGELF
>TRBV29-1
SGLGTGGAGELF
>TRBV19
ASSIMAGRTTQY
>TRBV29-1
SEMGLGSTDTQY
>TRBV4-2
ASSQDPFASGTVNQPQH
>TRBV6-5
ASRHGQGAYGYT
>TRBV7-9
ASSLGAGINEKLF
>TRBV6-4
ASSVTGAANQPQH
>TRBV18
ASSGLAGPFLYEQY
>TRBV10-3
AISGKASGVSTDTQY
>TRBV15
ATSRSLLAGITDTQY
>TRBV30
AWSSGGGAETQY
>TRBV7-9
ASSRTRQGSTDTQY
>TRBV12-5
ASGPMGASCEQY
>TRBV18
ASSPQLERDRAVATNEKLF
>TRBV28
ASSKSGTENQPQH
>TRBV6-5
ASSRTVGGETQY
>TRBV2
ASRVSRTGGSPLH
>TRBV5-6
ASSFNRVSEAF
>TRBV3-1/TRBV3-2
ASSWDIDNSPLH
>TRBV5-1
ASSWGGQGDYGYT
>TRBV24-1
ATSESAGTGREKLF
>TRBV7-9
ASVQAGYGYT
>TRBV18
ASQNTRTSVGETQY
>TRBV2
ASKRTGTANEKLF
>TRBV4-1
ASSQVGGRGNQPQH
>TRBV19
ASSIDRETQY
>TRBV3-1/TRBV3-2
ASSQESRRTTDTQY
>TRBV5-4
ASSSRDSTYEQY
>TRBV24-1
ATSGGFNQPQH